This T cell receptor beta chain was observed in a study of T-cell memory formation after mild COVID-19. General study results and limits: Day 15 to 85 contractors were CD4/CD8 balanced; later expanders leaned CD4+. The study detected some responding clones in pre-infection memory, suggesting cross-reactive memory joined.

This clonotype was detected only once. No antigen is known for it. The TCR alpha and TCR beta cDNA libraries, bearing sample barcodes and UMIs, were generated by 5'RACE using constant-segment primers. MiXCR was run by TCRdb on the 5' RACE reads, yielding one entry per CDR3 protein. Of more than 150,000 distinct CDR3 sequences listed, roughly 20% were seen once; the top ten hold more than 3%. Germline trimming cut 5 bases from V and 1 base from J; bases unmatched to any gene: 14. Looked up from germline, CDR1 is SGHTA and CDR2 is FQGNSA. The CDR3 is made up of 19 amino acids. Sequencing was performed on PBMCs or a T cell subset sorted from them (not recorded which). This clonotype originated in a man younger than 35 who had mild COVID-19 (a few samples of this study predate the infection). Cell type and time point are not known. The chain uses TRBV7-2 and TRBJ2-6; 7 bases map to TRBD2. As DNA, the CDR3 is TGTGCCAGCAGCCCAGCGCGGGGGTTGGTGCTATCTGGGGCCAACGTCCTGACTTTC. The encoded protein is CASSPARGLVLSGANVLTF.